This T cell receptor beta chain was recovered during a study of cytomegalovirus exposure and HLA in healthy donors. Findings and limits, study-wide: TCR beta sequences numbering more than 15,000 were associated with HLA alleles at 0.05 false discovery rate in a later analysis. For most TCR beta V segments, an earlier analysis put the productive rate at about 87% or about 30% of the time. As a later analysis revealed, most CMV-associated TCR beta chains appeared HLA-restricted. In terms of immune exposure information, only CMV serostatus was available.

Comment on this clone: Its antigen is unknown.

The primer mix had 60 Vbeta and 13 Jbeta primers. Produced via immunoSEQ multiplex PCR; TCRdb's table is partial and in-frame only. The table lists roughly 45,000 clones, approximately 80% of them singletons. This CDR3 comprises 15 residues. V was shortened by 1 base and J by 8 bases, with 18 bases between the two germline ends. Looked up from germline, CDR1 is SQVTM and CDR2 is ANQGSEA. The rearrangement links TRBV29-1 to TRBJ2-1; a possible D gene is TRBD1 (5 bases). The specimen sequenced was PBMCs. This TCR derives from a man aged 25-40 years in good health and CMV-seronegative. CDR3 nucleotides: TGCAGCGTTGAAGTCCAGCGCAGGGCCGGAGATGAGCAGTTCTTC. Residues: CSVEVQRRAGDEQFF.